This TCR beta chain was recovered during a study of response to subunit inactivated influenza vaccine. General study findings and limits: Each seasonal influenza vaccination recruits few new T cells, the authors suggested.

The germline CDR1 and CDR2 sequences are SGHRS and YFSETQ. J gave up 7 bases and V 3 bases, and 8 bases lay outside the gene matches. This CDR3 comprises 16 residues. This clonotype was observed at least ten times. As yet, its antigen is unknown. TCRdb passed the RT-PCR reads through MiXCR, listing each CDR3 protein once. Here the sample spans 600,000 to 850,000 distinct CDR3 sequences, 11% to 15% being singletons. J is TRBJ1-6 and V is TRBV5-1, with 9 bases fitting TRBD1. This receptor was obtained from a middle-aged man who received an inactivated influenza vaccine. The sample in question was PBMCs from blood, obtained roughly 2 weeks before vaccination. CDR3 sequence reads: CASSSTGTGTNSPLHF. The CDR3 nucleotides read TGCGCCAGCAGCTCTACCGGGACAGGGACAAATTCACCCCTCCACTTT.